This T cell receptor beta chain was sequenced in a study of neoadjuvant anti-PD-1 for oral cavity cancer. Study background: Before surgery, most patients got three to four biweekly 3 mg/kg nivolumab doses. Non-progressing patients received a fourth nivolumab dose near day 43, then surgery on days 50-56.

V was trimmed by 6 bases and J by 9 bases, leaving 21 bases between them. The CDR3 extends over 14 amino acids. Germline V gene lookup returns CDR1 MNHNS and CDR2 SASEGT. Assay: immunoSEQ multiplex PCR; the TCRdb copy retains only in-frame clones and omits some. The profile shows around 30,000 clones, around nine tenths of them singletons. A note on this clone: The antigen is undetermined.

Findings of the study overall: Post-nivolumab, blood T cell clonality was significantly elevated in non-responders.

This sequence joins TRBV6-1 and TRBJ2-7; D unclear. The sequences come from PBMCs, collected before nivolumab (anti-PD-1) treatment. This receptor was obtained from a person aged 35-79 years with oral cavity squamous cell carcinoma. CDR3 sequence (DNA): TGTGCCAGCAGGGGCTTTTCGAATTATGACCCGCAGTACTTC. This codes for CASRGFSNYDPQYF.